This note documents a single T cell receptor (beta chain) sequence. The antigen is undetermined. The repertoire was sequenced with immunoSEQ multiplex PCR; TCRdb's copy has only in-frame clones and lacks some. The sample lists approximately 50,000 clones; around 88% were seen once. This sample is drawn from a study of T cell responses to AZD1222 COVID-19 vaccine. Regarding the study as a whole: Repertoire samples came only from after the peak T cell response. Reportedly, nearly half of unique spike TCRs recognized epitopes outside B.1.351/B.1.1.7 mutations.

The ends lost 10 bases at V and 2 bases at J; junction bases unmatched: 8. CDR1 and CDR2 (germline): KGHDR, SFDVKD. The CDR3 extends over 14 amino acids. The clonotype comes from an adult who received the AZD1222 COVID-19 vaccine. The rearrangement joins TRBV24-1 to TRBJ2-5, with 8 bases aligning to TRBD1. This specimen was peripheral blood, taken 28 days after the second AZD1222 dose. The chain's CDR3 is CATADRGGQETQYF. CDR3 nucleotides: TGTGCCACAGCCGACAGGGGCGGGCAAGAGACCCAGTACTTC.